Listed here are 28 T cell receptor beta chains from one sample, sequenced in a study of identical twins. TCRdb redid the calling of the 5' RACE reads with MiXCR, one entry per CDR3 protein. The table lists roughly 700,000 distinct CDR3 sequences, 8.5% to 9% of them singletons. The sample also formed part of further work on yellow fever vaccine responses in identical twins.

Sequencing was carried out using PBMCs. Source of these receptors: a woman aged 18-29 years in good health.

This clonotype was counted between two and nine times. DNA of the CDR3: TGTGCCAGCGAAAAGGGGCAGAACTATGGCTACACCTTC. Translating gives CASEKGQNYGYTF. V and J are TRBV6-2 or TRBV6-3 and TRBJ1-2; possibly TRBD1 for D (5 bases). With 8 bases removed from V and 2 bases from J, the gap between germline ends came to 12 bases. CDR1 is MNHEY and CDR2 is SVGEGT in the germline V gene. The length of the CDR3 is 13 residues.

This clonotype was detected ten times or more. The chain employs TRBV5-1 and TRBJ2-5; 7 bases are shared with TRBD2. Germline lookup yields CDR1 SGHRS and CDR2 YFSETQ. This CDR3 region has 16 residues. Losses at the gene ends were 4 bases for V and 3 bases for J; bases not matched to a gene: 12. In DNA, the CDR3 is TGCGCCAGCAGCGGACTAGACACTCGTACTAAAGAGACCCAGTACTTC. It specifies CASSGLDTRTKETQYF. Complete variable domain (other parts from reference TRBV5-1 and TRBJ2-5): KAGVTQTPRYLIKTRGQQVTLSCSPISGHRSVSWYQQTPGQGLQFLFEYFSETQRNKGNFPGRFSGRQFSNSRSEMNVSTLELGDSALYLCASSGLDTRTKETQYFGPGTRLLVL.

The chain links TRBV7-6 to TRBJ2-7; weak D call: TRBD2 (7 bases). The CDR3 has 17 residues. Germline values: CDR1 SGHVS, CDR2 FNYEAQ. Trimming removed 4 bases at V and 5 bases at J, with 24 bases between. The chain's CDR3 is CASSSPSGGGGGHEQYF. CDR3 bases: TGTGCCAGCAGCTCCCCCTCGGGGGGAGGTGGGGGCCACGAGCAGTACTTC.

This clonotype showed up just once. V and J are TRBV6-2 or TRBV6-3 and TRBJ2-6; weak D call: TRBD1 (5 bases). Germline V gene data show CDR1 as MNHEY and CDR2 as SVGEGT. Trimming took off 8 bases at V and 0 bases at J, with 14 bases between the two ends. The CDR3 runs to 16 residues. CDR3 DNA sequence: TGTGCCAGCCTGGGCAGGGCGTCCTCTGGGGCCAACGTCCTGACTTTC. Its protein is CASLGRASSGANVLTF.

The chain combines TRBV5-1 with TRBJ1-2, with D possibly matching TRBD1 (6 bases). With 0 bases removed from V and 6 bases from J, the gap between germline ends came to 12 bases. There are 14 residues in the CDR3. CDR1 and CDR2 (germline): SGHRS, YFSETQ. CDR3 in DNA: TGCGCCAGCAGCTTGGAGGCAGGGGCGGATGGCTACACCTTC. Translation gives CASSLEAGADGYTF.

The V and J genes are TRBV15 and TRBJ2-2, with D possibly matching TRBD1 (5 bases). V was clipped by 5 bases and J by 0 bases, with 13 bases between them. The CDR3 runs to 16 residues. Germline CDR1 LNHNV, CDR2 YYDKDF (reference sequence). The CDR3 DNA reads as TGTGCCACCAGCTCCAAGCGACAGCCGAACACCGGGGAGCTGTTTTTT. Its protein product is CATSSKRQPNTGELFF.

This clonotype occurred a few times. V gene TRBV19 combines with J gene TRBJ2-1, with 10 positions matching TRBD1. This CDR3 spans 15 amino acids. V was pared by 3 bases and J by 4 bases, with 3 bases of the junction left unmatched. Germline V gene lookup returns CDR1 LNHDA and CDR2 SQIVND (reference sequence). CDR3 sequence (DNA): TGTGCCAGTAGTATCTCGGGACAGGGGTACAATGAGCAGTTCTTC. Residues: CASSISGQGYNEQFF.

The table lists this clonotype with a few counts. The CDR3 does not end in the conserved phenylalanine or tryptophan, so this is likely a read error. The DNA is left out, because the CDR3 cannot be placed on it with certainty; the CDR3 is given as TCRdb lists it. The chain links TRBV27 to TRBJ2-7; the DNA was not compared with TRBD1, the D call given in the table. The CDR3 length is 10 residues, termini included. CDR1 is MNHEY and CDR2 is SMNVEV in the germline V gene (reference sequence). CDR3 protein: CASRTGTFPL.

This clonotype was counted a few times. The CDR3 nucleotides are TGTGCCAGCAGAGAGGACCCTGGGACAGGGTCCTCTGGGGCCAACGTCCTGACTTTC. This gives the protein CASREDPGTGSSGANVLTF. This chain connects TRBV28 to TRBJ2-6; the match to TRBD1 covers 9 bases. CDR3 size: 19 residues. V trimming: 6 bases; J trimming: 0 bases; junction bases outside the gene matches: 12. Germline lookup yields CDR1 MDHEN and CDR2 SYDVKM.

This clonotype was counted only a few times. This chain links TRBV19 with TRBJ2-1; either TRBD1 or TRBD2 may fit D (5 bases each). Germline CDR1 reads LNHDA; CDR2 reads SQIVND (reference sequence). The CDR3 is 14 residues long. Trimming removed 5 bases from V and 5 bases from J, with 13 bases in between. In DNA form, the CDR3 reads TGTGCCAGTAGTCATACCGGGGCCAACAATGAGCAGTTCTTC. It specifies CASSHTGANNEQFF.

The chain joins TRBV15 to TRBJ1-1, with D possibly being TRBD1 (5 bases). Germline CDR1 is LNHNV and CDR2 is YYDKDF (reference sequence). The CDR3 has 15 amino acids. Trimming stripped 5 bases from V and 3 bases from J, with 16 bases between. The CDR3 region is CATSPRRGKYTEAFF. Here the CDR3 DNA reads TGTGCCACCAGCCCACGGCGGGGCAAGTACACTGAAGCTTTCTTT.

This clonotype was counted at least ten times. V usage is TRBV5-1 and J usage is TRBJ2-2, with D perhaps assigned TRBD1 or TRBD2 (5 bases each). This CDR3 has 18 amino acids. Trimming removed 4 bases from V and 3 bases from J, with 22 bases in between. Germline V lookup: CDR1 SGHRS, CDR2 YFSETQ. CDR3 protein: CASSIQGAILPHTGELFF. The CDR3 DNA reads TGCGCCAGCAGCATCCAGGGAGCCATACTACCCCACACCGGGGAGCTGTTTTTT.

This sequence joins TRBV5-5 and TRBJ2-7; D is perhaps TRBD2 (5 bases). This CDR3 is built from 15 residues. Germline V CDR1 and CDR2: SGHKS, YYEKEE (reference sequence). V was trimmed by 0 bases and J by 2 bases, leaving 12 bases between them. The CDR3 DNA is TGTGCCAGCAGCTTGGCCTCCGGGGTTCCCTACGAGCAGTACTTC. Translating gives CASSLASGVPYEQYF.

The chain is built from TRBV28 and TRBJ2-3; D call uncertain. Per the germline V gene, CDR1 is MDHEN and CDR2 is SYDVKM. V was shortened by 3 bases and J by 3 bases, with 13 bases between the two germline ends. CDR3 length equals 15 residues. The CDR3 loop reads CASSFRAVSTDTQYF. DNA of the CDR3: TGTGCCAGCAGTTTCCGAGCCGTTTCGACAGATACGCAGTATTTT.

In this sample, this clonotype turned up many times. The gene calls are TRBV5-1 and TRBJ2-7; D perhaps matches TRBD1 (6 bases). Per the germline V gene, CDR1 is SGHRS and CDR2 is YFSETQ. V lost 4 bases and J lost 1, with 12 bases in between. The CDR3 consists of 14 residues. CDR3 region: CASSTRTDSYEQYF. CDR3 DNA: TGCGCCAGCAGCACACGGACAGATTCCTACGAGCAGTACTTC.

V is TRBV7-9 and J is TRBJ1-4, with D perhaps matching TRBD1 (6 bases). The length of the CDR3 is 14 residues. Germline CDR1 and CDR2: SEHNR and FQNEAQ (reference sequence). Trimming pared 0 bases from V and 8 bases from J, leaving 10 bases between. The CDR3 region is CASSLAGAGEKLFF. CDR3 DNA sequence: TGTGCCAGCAGCTTAGCGGGGGCTGGAGAAAAACTGTTTTTT.

At least ten counts were recorded for this clonotype. The V and J genes are TRBV7-9 and TRBJ1-2; D is unclear. The CDR3 is made up of 13 amino acids. The V end was cut by 3 bases, the J end by 2 bases, with 7 bases between. CDR1 is SEHNR and CDR2 is FQNEAQ in the germline V gene (reference sequence). Here the CDR3 DNA reads TGTGCCAGCAGCTTTGCACCGAACTATGGCTACACCTTC. This encodes CASSFAPNYGYTF.

In its sample, this clonotype was seen a few times. The chain recombines TRBV5-1 with TRBJ2-5; the D gene is possibly TRBD2 (5 bases). V was trimmed by 3 bases and J by 3 bases, leaving 12 bases between them. Germline V gene data show CDR1 as SGHRS and CDR2 as YFSETQ. The CDR3 has 14 residues. The CDR3 spells CASSSQRPEETQYF. CDR3 bases: TGCGCCAGCAGCTCCCAGCGGCCCGAAGAGACCCAGTACTTC.

The chain joins TRBV5-8 to TRBJ2-5, with 10 bases fitting TRBD2. CDR3 length: 17 residues. Looked up from germline, CDR1 is SGHTS and CDR2 is YDEGEE. With 0 bases clipped from V and 0 bases from J, the junction kept 5 bases outside the gene matches. The CDR3 sequence is CASSLGAAGGYQETQYF. As DNA, the CDR3 is TGTGCCAGCAGCTTGGGTGCAGCGGGGGGGTACCAAGAGACCCAGTACTTC.

The chain recombines TRBV24-1 with TRBJ2-1; 8 nucleotides align to TRBD2. This CDR3 region has 16 residues. Germline V gene sequence: CDR1 KGHDR, CDR2 SFDVKD. With 1 base clipped from V and 7 bases from J, the junction kept 8 bases outside the gene matches. The CDR3 region has the DNA TGTGCCACCAGTGATTTAACCGGGACTAGGCGAAATGAGCAGTTCTTC. It encodes CATSDLTGTRRNEQFF.

This sequence joins TRBV6-1 and TRBJ2-2; 10 nucleotides align to TRBD1. The CDR3 consists of 18 residues. V was clipped by 6 bases and J by 5 bases; unmatched bases: 15. The germline V gene encodes CDR1 MNHNS and CDR2 SASEGT. The CDR3 sequence is CASRRQTAGTGDTGELFF. In DNA, the CDR3 is TGTGCCAGCAGACGCCAAACTGCCGGGACAGGGGATACCGGGGAGCTGTTTTTT.

CDR3 in DNA: TGTGCCAGCAGCCATCAAGGGGGGGAGGTTGGCACAGATACGCAGTATTTT. Its protein is CASSHQGGEVGTDTQYF. The chain links TRBV4-2 to TRBJ2-3; maybe TRBD2 (7 bases). The CDR3 consists of 17 residues. Germline CDR1 reads LGHNA; CDR2 reads YNFKEQ. Deletions cut 3 bases from V and 1 base from J, with 17 bases between.

This clonotype was detected many times. The gene calls are TRBV29-1 and TRBJ2-5; 7 bases match TRBD2. This CDR3 has 12 amino acids. With V trimmed by 6 bases and J by 5 bases, 6 bases remained unmatched. Germline V CDR1 and CDR2: SQVTM, ANQGSEA. CDR3 sequence (DNA): TGCAGCGTCGGGGAGGGTCGGGAGACCCAGTACTTC. Its translation: CSVGEGRETQYF.

Turning to this clonotype: A read error may produce the germline difference seen at one junction end. The chain carries TRBV2 and TRBJ2-1; 13 bases are shared with TRBD2. The CDR3 length is 18 residues. Germline lookup yields CDR1 SNHLY and CDR2 FYNNEI. The CDR3 DNA follows: TGTGCCTGCAGTTTAAGGGGGACTAGCGGGACCTCACGGGATGAGCAGTTCTTC. It specifies CACSLRGTSGTSRDEQFF.

This clonotype turned up a few times. V is TRBV6-2 or TRBV6-3 and J is TRBJ2-7; D may be TRBD1 (5 bases). Germline V CDR1 and CDR2: MNHEY, SVGEGT. Trimming took off 5 bases at V and 6 bases at J, with 11 bases between the two ends. There are 12 residues in the CDR3. Here the CDR3 reads CASSLGALEQYF. The CDR3, as DNA: TGTGCCAGCAGTCTAGGGGCCCTCGAGCAGTACTTC.

This chain joins TRBV4-3 and TRBJ2-3; TRBD1 might be the D (5 bases). The CDR3 contains 13 residues. With 4 bases removed from V and 7 bases from J, the gap between germline ends came to 12 bases. Germline CDR1 is LGHNA and CDR2 is YSLEER. CDR3 residues: CASSPDQGYTQYF. Written as DNA, the CDR3 is TGCGCCAGCAGCCCCGACCAGGGATATACGCAGTATTTT.

Only a few counts were recorded for this clonotype. The genes are TRBV9 and TRBJ2-3, with TRBD1 matching 7 bases. The CDR3 covers 16 residues. V was clipped by 4 bases and J by 1 base; unmatched bases: 9. Germline-derived CDR1 and CDR2 are SGDLS and YYNGEE. CDR3: CASSFRQGTGTDTQYF. CDR3 bases: TGTGCCAGCAGCTTTCGACAGGGAACTGGCACAGATACGCAGTATTTT.

This clonotype was counted a few times. This chain joins TRBV7-9 and TRBJ2-7; D gene unclear. The germline V gene has CDR1 SEHNR and CDR2 FQNEAQ (reference sequence). The CDR3 consists of 15 residues. Trimming pared 4 bases from V and 1 base from J, leaving 14 bases between. CDR3 nucleotides: TGTGCCAGCAGCTCGCAGGAAGAGATGTCCTACGAGCAGTACTTC. Translating gives CASSSQEEMSYEQYF.